Listed below are T cell receptor beta chains from one sample, sequenced in a study of Ad26.COV2.S vaccination and SARS-CoV-2 variants. The table came from immunoSEQ multiplex PCR; TCRdb's copy has only in-frame clones and leaves some out. The data show more than 300,000 clones, 85% seen once. The sample in question was peripheral blood, obtained in a trial of Ad26.COV2.S vaccine versus placebo. All receptors derive from a person between 18 and 65 years old who received the Ad26.COV2.S COVID-19 vaccine or a placebo. Each CDR3 is given with its conserved first and last residue. Each record gives: CDR3 protein, J gene, V gene.

CDR3 protein: CASSVWPNQPQHF
J gene: TRBJ1-5
V gene: TRBV19

CDR3 protein: CASKYRFWTTNYGYTF
J gene: TRBJ1-2
V gene: TRBV28

CDR3 protein: CASSSPSGGFEQYF
J gene: TRBJ2-7
V gene: TRBV7-2

CDR3 protein: CASSEPRGGPRAGELFF
J gene: TRBJ2-2
V gene: TRBV6-1

CDR3 protein: CASSGGTGGNEKLFF
J gene: TRBJ1-4
V gene: TRBV5-1

CDR3 protein: CATSAGPVYNSPLHF
J gene: TRBJ1-6
V gene: TRBV24-1

CDR3 protein: CASSLRPDLADTQYF
J gene: TRBJ2-3
V gene: TRBV9

CDR3 protein: CASSLDPGGTGVQTQYF
J gene: TRBJ2-5
V gene: TRBV5-1

CDR3 protein: CASSLGPAGNTGELFF
J gene: TRBJ2-2
V gene: TRBV5-1

CDR3 protein: CASSSPPGEAGGTDTQYF
J gene: TRBJ2-3
V gene: TRBV5-6

CDR3 protein: CASSHSPEGGNQPQHF
J gene: TRBJ1-5
V gene: TRBV18

CDR3 protein: CASSLTTGTGELFF
J gene: TRBJ2-2
V gene: TRBV6-1

CDR3 protein: CASSFDLAGGLEQFF
J gene: TRBJ2-1
V gene: TRBV27

CDR3 protein: CASRGAGGGELFF
J gene: TRBJ2-2
V gene: TRBV2

CDR3 protein: CASSFLSNSYNEQFF
J gene: TRBJ2-1
V gene: TRBV5-1

CDR3 protein: CASSIFAGAQGASTDTQYF
J gene: TRBJ2-3
V gene: TRBV19

CDR3 protein: CASSVSLAGATDTQYF
J gene: TRBJ2-3
V gene: TRBV7-8

CDR3 protein: CASSLGQGAPFGANVLTF
J gene: TRBJ2-6
V gene: TRBV5-4

CDR3 protein: CASSFGPQGPGVSYEQYF
J gene: TRBJ2-7
V gene: TRBV5-1

CDR3 protein: CASSPPAAETQYF
J gene: TRBJ2-5
V gene: TRBV7-8

CDR3 protein: CASSLGRRFSGANVLTF
J gene: TRBJ2-6
V gene: TRBV7-2

CDR3 protein: CASSLNWGATEAFF
J gene: TRBJ1-1
V gene: TRBV7-2

CDR3 protein: CASSLSAASGAGTQYF
J gene: TRBJ2-5
V gene: TRBV3-1/TRBV3-2

CDR3 protein: CASSGEPGLNEQFF
J gene: TRBJ2-1
V gene: TRBV9

CDR3 protein: CASSDGLAGGLGWNTDTQYF
J gene: TRBJ2-3
V gene: TRBV6-1

CDR3 protein: CASSHGLAGGAEQFF
J gene: TRBJ2-1
V gene: TRBV7-9

CDR3 protein: CASSPPGGGSYEQYF
J gene: TRBJ2-7
V gene: TRBV11-3

CDR3 protein: CASKRNEQFF
J gene: TRBJ2-1
V gene: TRBV28

CDR3 protein: CASSLARTGRETQYF
J gene: TRBJ2-5
V gene: TRBV5-1

CDR3 protein: CASSIGSYNEQFF
J gene: TRBJ2-1
V gene: TRBV6-5

CDR3 protein: CASSPSWGSFEEQYF
J gene: TRBJ2-7
V gene: TRBV3-1/TRBV3-2

CDR3 protein: CASTLAGSQETQYF
J gene: TRBJ2-5
V gene: TRBV3-1/TRBV3-2

CDR3 protein: CASSFRWGNYGYTF
J gene: TRBJ1-2
V gene: TRBV7-2

CDR3 protein: CATRPPGSPNNEQFF
J gene: TRBJ2-1
V gene: TRBV15

CDR3 protein: CASSITSGTGELFF
J gene: TRBJ2-2
V gene: TRBV27

CDR3 protein: CAAGRGQGRTEAFF
J gene: TRBJ1-1
V gene: TRBV6-5

CDR3 protein: CATKAGTGADEQFF
J gene: TRBJ2-1
V gene: TRBV5-1

CDR3 protein: CASSLVGGYEQYF
J gene: TRBJ2-7
V gene: TRBV5-4

CDR3 protein: CASSVQGWGPLEQYF
J gene: TRBJ2-7
V gene: TRBV2

CDR3 protein: CASSHGGTRITDTQYF
J gene: TRBJ2-3
V gene: TRBV7-2

CDR3 protein: CASSDSRLMGITEAFF
J gene: TRBJ1-1
V gene: TRBV6-1

CDR3 protein: CASRQTSTDTQYF
J gene: TRBJ2-3
V gene: TRBV3-1/TRBV3-2

CDR3 protein: CAWSGGSDWWPQHF
J gene: TRBJ1-5
V gene: TRBV30

CDR3 protein: CAWSANNSPLHF
J gene: TRBJ1-6
V gene: TRBV30

CDR3 protein: CASSLDPRYEQYF
J gene: TRBJ2-7
V gene: TRBV7-2

CDR3 protein: CASSILADGPRRELFF
J gene: TRBJ2-2
V gene: TRBV19

CDR3 protein: CASQTGAPHYEQYF
J gene: TRBJ2-7
V gene: TRBV11-2

CDR3 protein: CASTPGGWNTEAFF
J gene: TRBJ1-1
V gene: TRBV6-2/TRBV6-3

CDR3 protein: CASSQTDTQYF
J gene: TRBJ2-3
V gene: TRBV6-5

CDR3 protein: CATSRGGYSYNEQFF
J gene: TRBJ2-1
V gene: TRBV15

CDR3 protein: CASPLLGQNPYEQYF
J gene: TRBJ2-7
V gene: TRBV10-1

CDR3 protein: CASSLDPTVNTEAFF
J gene: TRBJ1-1
V gene: TRBV5-1

CDR3 protein: CASSERDSRREQYF
J gene: TRBJ2-7
V gene: TRBV7-2

CDR3 protein: CASINRAGATEAFF
J gene: TRBJ1-1
V gene: TRBV27